Listed below are T cell receptor beta chains from one sample, sequenced in a study of CD8 T cells in ankylosing spondylitis. MiXCR, applied by TCRdb to the 5' RACE reads, yields one record per CDR3 protein. Of over 700,000 distinct CDR3 sequences listed, 15% to 20% were seen once; the top ten hold 15% to 20%. Sequenced sample: blood, either unsorted or a sorted T cell fraction (not recorded which). Receptors were obtained from a male donor with ankylosing spondylitis. CDR3s include the opening cysteine and the closing phenylalanine or tryptophan. A D gene is named only where the DNA matches it firmly. Where a row states a size, it is once, few, many or the class of an expanded clone; other rows omit it.

clone size	V gene	D gene	J gene	CDR3 DNA	CDR3 protein
.	TRBV18	.	TRBJ2-3	TGTGCCAGCCCCAACAGGGATCTGAGGGCAGATACGCAGTATTTT	CASPNRDLRADTQYF
few	TRBV20-1	.	TRBJ1-4	TGCAGTGCTAGAATGGGGGGACTAGAAAAACTGTTTTTT	CSARMGGLEKLFF
few	TRBV24-1	TRBD1	TRBJ1-5	TGTGCCACCAGTCAGGACAGGAAGGGGCCCCAGCATTTT	CATSQDRKGPQHF
.	TRBV7-3	TRBD2	TRBJ2-3	TGTGCCAGCAGCCCCAGCGGGGCCTACACAGATACGCAGTATTTT	CASSPSGAYTDTQYF
few	TRBV5-1	.	TRBJ1-1	TGCGCCAGCAGCTTGGCCGGGGCTGTGACTGAAGCTTTCTTT	CASSLAGAVTEAFF
few	TRBV10-3	TRBD1	TRBJ2-7	TGTGCCATCAGTGAGTTGGAGCAGGGGACAGGGAGAAAGGGGTACTTC	CAISELEQGTGRKGYF
many	TRBV4-2	.	TRBJ2-2	TGTGCCAGCAGCGCTAGGTGGCCCACCGGGGAGCTGTTTTTT	CASSARWPTGELFF
few	TRBV3-1	.	TRBJ1-2	TGTGCCAGCAGCCAAGTCCCATATGGCTACACCTTC	CASSQVPYGYTF
few	TRBV28	.	TRBJ2-7	TGTGCCAGCAGTTCCTCCCTGGGGACCCGCGAGCAGTACTTC	CASSSSLGTREQYF
few	TRBV18	.	TRBJ2-7	TGTGCCAGCTCACCCGGTGGGGAGCCCTACGAGCAGTACTTC	CASSPGGEPYEQYF
few	TRBV6-2/TRBV6-3	.	TRBJ2-6	TGTGCCAGCAAAATCACCCACTCTGGGGCCAACGTCCTGACTTTC	CASKITHSGANVLTF
.	TRBV7-9	.	TRBJ1-1	TGTGCCAGCAGCCCACCCTTCGGGGACCGGACTGAAGCTTTCTTT	CASSPPFGDRTEAFF
few	TRBV7-8	.	TRBJ1-5	TGTGCCAGCAGCCTCTCGTGGGGGGGCGAGAGCAATCAGCCCCAGCATTTT	CASSLSWGGESNQPQHF
.	TRBV4-3	.	TRBJ1-5	TGCGCCAGCAGCCAAGTAAGGGGGTTGGACCAGCCCCAGCATTTT	CASSQVRGLDQPQHF
.	TRBV28	TRBD2	TRBJ2-1	TGTGCCAGCAGTTTCGGGACTAGCGAGAATGAGCAGTTCTTC	CASSFGTSENEQFF
.	TRBV20-1	TRBD2	TRBJ2-3	TGCAGTGCTAGAGGGACTAGCGGGAGCAATCCGCAGTTTAGCACAGATACGCAGTATTTT	CSARGTSGSNPQFSTDTQYF
.	TRBV3-1	TRBD1	TRBJ1-2	TGTGCCAGCAGCCATCCGGGACAGGTGAATGGCTACACCTTC	CASSHPGQVNGYTF
many	TRBV9	.	TRBJ1-1	TGTGCCAGCAGCGTAGGCCAAATGAACACTGAAGCTTTCTTT	CASSVGQMNTEAFF
few	TRBV12-3/TRBV12-4	.	TRBJ2-7	TGTGCCAGCAGTCTGACTAGCTGGGGGGCTGAGCAGTACTTC	CASSLTSWGAEQYF
.	TRBV5-1	.	TRBJ1-2	TGCGCCAGCAGCTCTTCACTTACGGCGGGAAGGGGCTACACCTTC	CASSSSLTAGRGYTF
.	TRBV7-2	TRBD1	TRBJ2-1	TGTGCCAGCAGCTTAGTGGGGGGACAGGGGGCAATGAATGAGCAGTTCTTC	CASSLVGGQGAMNEQFF
.	TRBV4-2	TRBD2	TRBJ2-1	TGTGCCAGCGCAGTAGCGGGGGGGCCGGATGAGCAGTTCTTC	CASAVAGGPDEQFF
.	TRBV9	.	TRBJ2-2	TGTGCCAGCAGCGGGGTTCGCGGGGAGCTGTTTTTT	CASSGVRGELFF
.	TRBV20-1	.	TRBJ2-2	TGCAGTGCCGGGACATACACCGGGGAGCTGTTTTTT	CSAGTYTGELFF
few	TRBV7-3	TRBD2	TRBJ2-1	TGTGCCAGCAGCTTAAAGGGAGTAGGGGAGGGCCCTAGGGATGAGCAGTTCTTC	CASSLKGVGEGPRDEQFF
.	TRBV10-3	.	TRBJ2-7	TGTGCCATTTCACCGACCACGTGGGAGCAGTACTTC	CAISPTTWEQYF
many	TRBV15	TRBD1	TRBJ1-1	TGTGCCACCAGCATCCCGACAGGGGGGAACACTGAAGCTTTCTTT	CATSIPTGGNTEAFF
few	TRBV7-9	.	TRBJ1-2	TGTGCCACCGAGCGAGGGATTAACTATGGCTACACCTTC	CATERGINYGYTF
.	TRBV27	TRBD2	TRBJ2-1	TGTGCCAGCAGTTCAATAGCGGGGCCCTACAATGAGCAGTTCTTC	CASSSIAGPYNEQFF
few	TRBV4-1	TRBD2	TRBJ2-5	TGCGCCAGCAGCAAAGGACTAGCGGGAGTCCAAGAGACCCAGTACTTC	CASSKGLAGVQETQYF
few	TRBV6-1	.	TRBJ1-3	TGTGCCAGCCGCCGGGACATGTTGCTCCATGGACATTTT	CASRRDMLLHGHF
few	TRBV2	.	TRBJ1-3	TGTGCCAGCGGGGAACGAGCTGGAAACACCATATATTTT	CASGERAGNTIYF
.	TRBV4-3	.	TRBJ1-2	TGCGCCAGCAGCCAAGGGATAGCAGGGCGCTATGGCTACACCTTC	CASSQGIAGRYGYTF
.	TRBV12-3/TRBV12-4	.	TRBJ2-7	TGTGCCAGCAGCCGGACAGCCCTCTACGAGCAGTACTTC	CASSRTALYEQYF
.	TRBV2	.	TRBJ1-3	TGTGCCAGCAGTGCAACGGGACGCTACTCTGGAAACACCATATATTTT	CASSATGRYSGNTIYF
few	TRBV2	TRBD1	TRBJ1-4	TGTGCCAGCGGACAGGGGAATGAAAAACTGTTTTTT	CASGQGNEKLFF
.	TRBV5-1	.	TRBJ2-3	TGCGCCAGCAGCGGCCTAGGTGCAGGCACAGATACGCAGTATTTT	CASSGLGAGTDTQYF
.	TRBV7-3	TRBD2	TRBJ2-2	TGTGCCAGCAGCCCCCACGCCCGACTAGCGGGGGGGGCGAACACCGGGGAGCTGTTTTTT	CASSPHARLAGGANTGELFF
.	TRBV20-1	TRBD2	TRBJ2-1	TGCAGTGGGGCTAGCGGCTACAATGAGCAGTTCTTC	CSGASGYNEQFF
many	TRBV6-1	.	TRBJ1-5	TGTGCCAGCTCACCAGGGCGCAATCAGCCCCAGCATTTT	CASSPGRNQPQHF
.	TRBV7-3	TRBD2	TRBJ2-3	TGTGCCAGCAGCGACGACGGGGCGGGGGGTATGGATACGCAGTATTTT	CASSDDGAGGMDTQYF
many	TRBV3-1	.	TRBJ1-6	TGTGCCAGCAGCCAAGAGGGCTCCTATAATTCACCCCTCCACTTT	CASSQEGSYNSPLHF
.	TRBV5-5	.	TRBJ1-3	TGTGCCAGCAGCTTGGTCAGTGGTTCTGGAAACACCATATATTTT	CASSLVSGSGNTIYF
.	TRBV12-3/TRBV12-4	.	TRBJ1-1	TGTGCCAGCAGTTATGAGACAGGTACTGAAGCTTTCTTT	CASSYETGTEAFF
few	TRBV5-1	TRBD2	TRBJ2-1	TGCGCCAGCAGCACCGCAGCGGGAGGGCAAAATGAGCAGTTCTTC	CASSTAAGGQNEQFF